This T cell receptor beta chain was obtained from a study of blood T cell repertoires in COVID-19 (dated by TCRdb to about 2020). About the investigation overall: Collaborator samples came from the United States, Italy and Spain and covered acute and convalescent phases of COVID-19. The material from the prospective study consisted of cDNA or gDNA derived from T cells, B-cell-depleted T cells, or PBMCs. The dataset comprised deeply sampled blood TCRbeta repertoires from subjects exposed to, actively infected with, or recovered from COVID-19. The repertoires were released in a freely available public database intended as a resource for research on the immune response to SARS-CoV-2. Samples were obtained from the ongoing ImmuneRACE study (first 160 participants) and from over a thousand subjects provided by 6 global collaborators. The sample metadata nearly always contained a de-identified subject ID, COVID-19 status, age in years and sex. HLA class I and class II types, where available, came from metadata supplied by the sample provider rather than from assay-based typing.

Overall study results and their limits: The amount of clinical and demographic metadata varied by source and participant and was provided uncurated.

The immunoSEQ Assay, a bias-controlled multiplex PCR, was used to amplify TCRbeta CDR3 regions from genomic DNA. The paper's processing steps were these. The number of nucleated cells in each sample was estimated from the amplification of reference gene primers within the assay. To quantify the absolute abundance of each unique TCRbeta CDR3 rearrangement, sequence reads were collapsed and filtered. For each sample, productive Simpson clonality was calculated as the square root of Simpson's diversity index across productive rearrangements. TCRdb stores this immuneACCESS table with in-frame sequences only. Part of the clones is absent; in the studies checked, under half of the shortfall reflects unresolved V genes, and no reason is known for the rest. From that table come the V and J calls and clone size; the DNA was used to work out D and trimming. In this sample the table shows under 100,000 clones, about four fifths of which occur a single time. Together, the top ten hold approximately 12% of the sample.

CDR1 and CDR2 were assigned from the germline V gene as MDHEN and SYDVKM. Trimming costs V 1 base and J 10 bases, and their ends lie 11 bases apart. The CDR3 covers 14 residues, taking in both the cysteine and the phenylalanine. The only DNA kept is the CDR3, 42 bases in frame from the first base. Whole blood was collected in K2EDTA tubes by collaborating institutions according to the institutions' own protocols. Collaborator samples were shipped for TCRbeta analysis as frozen whole blood, isolated PBMCs, or DNA extracted from either sample type. As to this clone: The target of this receptor is not known. Base qualities are not provided; no much larger clone lies one nucleotide away.

The sequencing input was peripheral blood. The chain was built from TRBV28 and TRBJ1-6, with the identity of the D gene unclear. This TCR was recovered from a woman aged 40 to 50 with active or convalescent COVID-19. DNA sequence: TGTGCCAGCAGTTTATCCGCCCAGCGGTCACCCCTCCACTTT. It translates as CASSLSAQRSPLHF.